This T cell receptor beta chain was observed in a study of tumor T cells in aggressive B-cell lymphoma. The CDR3 spans 12 residues. Germline-derived CDR1 and CDR2 are SEHNR and FQNEAQ (reference sequence). V trimming: 6 bases; J trimming: 2 bases; junction bases outside the gene matches: 1. Libraries were prepared by immunoSEQ multiplex PCR; TCRdb keeps only in-frame clonotypes and omits some of them. This table holds fewer than 2,500 clones, around 90% found once. This clone has just a few counts. The sequenced material came from tumor tissue. This receptor was identified in an adult with diffuse large B cell lymphoma. This sequence joins TRBV7-9 and TRBJ2-7; 7 bases match TRBD1. The CDR3 sequence is CASRDRAYEQYF. The DNA of the CDR3 is TGTGCCAGCAGAGACAGGGCCTACGAGCAGTACTTC.